The 29 T cell receptor beta chains listed next were all sequenced from one sample in a study of OX40 agonist ivuxolimab in advanced cancers. TCRdb's copy holds only in-frame clones and misses some; the assay was immunoSEQ multiplex PCR. The profile covers around 81,000 clones, with around 80% appearing a single time and over 5% taken by the ten largest. The starting material was CD4+ or CD8+ T cells sorted from blood, obtained in a trial of the OX40 agonist ivuxolimab. The receptor set was obtained from an adult with an advanced solid tumor such as melanoma, head and neck, liver or kidney cancer.

Only one count was recorded for this clone. The sample carries other DNA sequences with the same CDR3. This chain links TRBV30 with TRBJ1-1; no firm D call. Germline V CDR1 and CDR2: GTSNPN, SVGIG (reference sequence). CDR3 length: 17 residues. V shed 1 base and J shed 3 bases, with 21 bases lying between them. The chain's CDR3 is CAWSGRGTGRRYTEAFF. The CDR3, as DNA: TGTGCCTGGAGTGGACGGGGAACGGGAAGGAGGTACACTGAAGCTTTCTTT.

The chain recombines TRBV5-1 with TRBJ1-3; D gene unclear. The germline gives CDR1 SGHRS, CDR2 YFSETQ. The CDR3 consists of 17 residues. Trimming shortened V by 2 bases and J by 0 bases, and 15 bases separated the two germline ends. The CDR3 nucleotides read TGCGCCAGCAGCTTATTTCCCGGACCTACCTCTGGAAACACCATATATTTT. This translates into CASSLFPGPTSGNTIYF.

This chain uses TRBV10-3 with TRBJ2-5, with 9 bases fitting TRBD1. The CDR3 contains 14 residues. Trimming removed 6 bases from V and 1 base from J; junction bases left unmatched: 3. Germline-derived CDR1 and CDR2 are ENHRY and SYGVKD. The CDR3 DNA is TGTGCCATCAGGGGGACAGGGCCCCAAGAGACCCAGTACTTC. It translates to CAIRGTGPQETQYF.

The CDR3, as DNA: TGTGCCAGCAGTGAAGCAGGGACAGCCTCCTACGAGCAGTACTTC. This gives the protein CASSEAGTASYEQYF. The chain recombines TRBV2 with TRBJ2-7, with TRBD1 matching over 7 bases. Germline V CDR1 and CDR2: SNHLY, FYNNEI. Unmatched junction bases numbered 2, after V lost 0 bases and J lost 0 bases. This CDR3 is built from 15 residues.

Details on this clone: Germline is not matched at one junction end, which may reflect a read error. The V call is TRBV28, the J call TRBJ2-1; possibly TRBD2 for D (5 bases). The length of the CDR3 is 13 residues. Looked up from germline, CDR1 is MDHEN and CDR2 is SYDVKM. The CDR3 DNA reads as TGTGCCAGCAGCTTATCGGGGAACAATGAGCAGTTCTTC. Its protein product is CASSLSGNNEQFF.

V and J are TRBV5-4 and TRBJ1-3, with TRBD1 identical over 7 bases. CDR1 and CDR2 (germline): SGHNT, YYREEE (reference sequence). Germline trimming cut 2 bases from V and 3 bases from J; bases unmatched to any gene: 8. This CDR3 is 16 amino acids long. The CDR3 here is CASSFRAGGSGNTIYF. The CDR3 bases are TGTGCCAGCAGCTTCCGGGCAGGGGGAAGTGGAAACACCATATATTTT.

The genes are TRBV11-2 and TRBJ2-1; TRBD2 matches 9 bases. Germline lookup yields CDR1 SGHAT and CDR2 FQNNGV. This CDR3 has 15 residues. The J segment lost 7 bases and the V segment lost 0 bases, leaving 4 bases of the junction unmatched. The CDR3 reads CASSLEGLAWNEQFF. The CDR3 nucleotides are TGTGCCAGCAGCTTAGAGGGACTAGCATGGAATGAGCAGTTCTTC.

The CDR3 coding sequence is TGTGCCAGCAGTTCTCCGGAGGGCTATGGCTACACCTTC. Its translation is CASSSPEGYGYTF. The rearrangement joins TRBV6-5 to TRBJ1-2; D is ambiguous. CDR1 is MNHEY, CDR2 SVGAGI, per germline. CDR3 length equals 13 residues. The V end lost 4 bases, the J end lost 4 bases, and 10 bases lay between the germline ends.

The J gene is TRBJ2-5, the V gene TRBV6-5; D unresolved. This CDR3 spans 16 amino acids. V dropped 2 bases and J dropped 1 base, with 14 bases sitting between them. CDR1 is MNHEY and CDR2 is SVGAGI in the germline V gene. This CDR3 reads CASSYGVSPAQETQYF. Written as DNA, the CDR3 is TGTGCCAGCAGTTACGGTGTCAGTCCGGCCCAAGAGACCCAGTACTTC.

This chain connects TRBV5-1 to TRBJ2-7, with D tentatively TRBD1 or TRBD2 (6 bases each). The CDR3 consists of 15 residues. Trimming shortened V by 5 bases and J by 4 bases, and 19 bases separated the two germline ends. Per germline, CDR1 SGHRS and CDR2 YFSETQ. CDR3 nucleotides: TGCGCCAGCAGGAGGGGGGCCGACGGATTATACGAGCAGTACTTC. It codes for CASRRGADGLYEQYF.

V and J are TRBV7-2 and TRBJ2-1, with 9 nucleotides matching TRBD2. The germline CDR1 and CDR2 sequences are SGHTA and FQGNSA. CDR3 length equals 15 residues. The ends lost 2 bases at V and 9 bases at J; junction bases unmatched: 8. The CDR3 DNA reads TGTGCCAGCAGCTTAATGGCTAGCGGGATGATTGAGCAGTTCTTC. Translated, it gives CASSLMASGMIEQFF.

The chain employs TRBV21-1 and TRBJ1-1; TRBD1 is the table's D call and was not checked against the DNA. TRBV21-1 is a pseudogene locus. The CDR3 spans 15 residues. The CDR3 loop reads CASSKGRTGGTEAFF. The CDR3 bases are TGTGCCAGCAGCAAAGGGAGGACAGGGGGCACTGAAGCTTTCTTT.

This clone was found a few times. This specimen includes other DNA sequences encoding the same CDR3. The chain uses TRBV5-6 and TRBJ2-7; 9 nucleotides align to TRBD2. The CDR3 loop spans 14 amino acids. Per germline, CDR1 SGHDT and CDR2 YYEEEE. The V gene end was trimmed by 0 bases and the J gene end by 3 bases; junction bases not matched to a gene: 1. This CDR3 reads CASSLGSGSYEQYF. For the CDR3, the DNA is TGTGCCAGCAGCTTGGGTAGCGGGAGCTACGAGCAGTACTTC.

The chain links TRBV6-5 to TRBJ2-7, with TRBD1 as a possible D gene (5 bases). The ends were cut back, 4 bases at V and 1 base at J, with 11 bases in the middle. The CDR3 has 14 amino acids. Looked up from germline, CDR1 is MNHEY and CDR2 is SVGAGI. CDR3 sequence: CASSSMTESYEQYF. The CDR3 region has the DNA TGTGCCAGCAGTTCAATGACAGAGTCCTACGAGCAGTACTTC.

The chain joins TRBV6-4 to TRBJ2-3; D is possibly TRBD1 or TRBD2 (6 bases each). Germline V lookup: CDR1 MRHNA, CDR2 SNTAGT. The CDR3 is 15 residues long. V was clipped by 0 bases and J by 2 bases, with 9 bases between them. This CDR3 reads CASSDSGGNTDTQYF. The CDR3 bases are TGTGCCAGCAGTGACTCGGGGGGCAACACAGATACGCAGTATTTT.

V is TRBV19 and J is TRBJ1-5; D not certain. Per germline, CDR1 LNHDA and CDR2 SQIVND (reference sequence). Trimming took off 6 bases at V and 3 bases at J, with 15 bases between the two ends. CDR3 length equals 15 residues. CDR3 residues: CASRTNRADNQPQHF. Written as DNA, the CDR3 is TGTGCCAGTAGGACGAACAGAGCTGACAATCAGCCCCAGCATTTT.

The J gene is TRBJ1-3, the V gene TRBV7-6; TRBD1 might be the D (6 bases). Germline loops: CDR1 SGHVS, CDR2 FNYEAQ. CDR3 length equals 14 residues. The germline V and J ends were trimmed by 5 bases and 1 base, with 9 bases remaining between them. CDR3 DNA sequence: TGTGCCAGCAGCCGAGGGGGGTCTGGAAACACCATATATTTT. This encodes CASSRGGSGNTIYF.

This chain links TRBV5-3 with TRBJ2-1; D may match TRBD1 or TRBD2 (6 bases each). TRBV5-3 qualifies as an ORF whose function is uncertain. This CDR3 region has 18 residues. The V end was cut by 3 bases, the J end by 2 bases, with 21 bases between. The CDR3 loop is CARSYREAPPRAYNEQFF. The DNA for the CDR3 is TGTGCCAGAAGCTACAGGGAGGCCCCTCCCCGTGCCTACAATGAGCAGTTCTTC.

The chain recombines TRBV4-1 with TRBJ1-6, with D unclear. From germline, CDR1 is MGHRA and CDR2 YSYEKL. The CDR3 is 16 amino acids. The V end lost 0 bases, the J end lost 6 bases, and 12 bases lay between the germline ends. The CDR3 DNA sequence: TGCGCCAGCAGCCAAGAAGTCGGCACAGCTAATTCACCCCTCCACTTT. The encoded protein is CASSQEVGTANSPLHF.

The gene calls are TRBV6-5 and TRBJ1-2, with D uncertain. V dropped 4 bases and J dropped 6 bases, with 21 bases sitting between them. CDR3 length equals 16 residues. Germline V CDR1 and CDR2: MNHEY, SVGAGI. CDR3 bases: TGTGCCAGCAGTTCCTCGACCAAAAATCCCCCAGATGGCTACACCTTC. Protein: CASSSSTKNPPDGYTF.

The chain employs TRBV5-6 and TRBJ1-5; TRBD1 aligns across 9 bases. J lost 5 bases, V lost 4 bases, and 7 bases had no gene match. The CDR3 has 15 residues. Germline V gene lookup returns CDR1 SGHDT and CDR2 YYEEEE. The CDR3 region is CASSLTTGGDQPQHF. The CDR3 DNA reads TGTGCCAGCAGCCTCACGACAGGGGGAGATCAGCCCCAGCATTTT. Filled out from reference TRBV5-6 and TRBJ1-5, the complete variable domain reads DAGVTQSPTHLIKTRGQQVTLRCSPKSGHDTVSWYQQALGQGPQFIFQYYEEEERQRGNFPDRFSGHQFPNYSSELNVNALLLGDSALYLCASSLTTGGDQPQHFGDGTRLSIL.

The chain links TRBV7-9 to TRBJ2-2; D is uncertain. This CDR3 is built from 14 residues. The germline V gene encodes CDR1 SEHNR and CDR2 FQNEAQ (reference sequence). V was clipped by 6 bases and J by 4 bases, with 12 bases between them. The CDR3 spells CASRMVQATGELFF. The CDR3 nucleotides read TGTGCCAGCAGAATGGTCCAAGCCACCGGGGAGCTGTTTTTT. The entire variable domain, with the rest obtained from reference TRBV7-9 and TRBJ2-2, is as follows: DTGVSQNPRHKITKRGQNVTFRCDPISEHNRLYWYRQTLGQGPEFLTYFQNEAQLEKSRLLSDRFSAERPKGSFSTLEIQRTEQGDSAMYLCASRMVQATGELFFGEGSRLTVL.

The chain links TRBV5-1 to TRBJ2-7, with unresolved D. V gave up 6 bases and J gave up 1 base, with 29 bases separating them. The CDR3 contains 19 residues. Germline CDR1 is SGHRS and CDR2 is YFSETQ. The CDR3, as DNA: TGCGCCAGCACTTTTTTCCGTTTAGGGCAGACCTCATCTTCCTACGAGCAGTACTTC. Protein product: CASTFFRLGQTSSSYEQYF.

This clone appeared many times. The genes are TRBV5-8 and TRBJ1-5; D gene ambiguous. Germline V gene data show CDR1 as SGHTS and CDR2 as YDEGEE. Trimming removed 5 bases at V and 3 bases at J, with 9 bases between. CDR3 size: 13 residues. The CDR3 sequence: CASSSGNNQPQHF. In DNA, the CDR3 is TGTGCCAGCAGTTCTGGGAACAATCAGCCCCAGCATTTT.

This sequence joins TRBV14 and TRBJ2-3; no definite D call. Germline V CDR1 and CDR2: SGHDN, FVKESK. Trimming left V 4 bases short and J 7 bases short, with 9 bases between. The CDR3 has 12 residues. This CDR3 is CASSPRLNTQYF. The DNA of the CDR3 is TGTGCCAGCAGCCCTAGATTAAATACGCAGTATTTT.

The gene calls are TRBV5-6 and TRBJ2-1, with 7 positions matching TRBD1. With V trimmed by 0 bases and J by 4 bases, 1 base remained unmatched. This CDR3 has 14 residues. Germline V gene data show CDR1 as SGHDT and CDR2 as YYEEEE. CDR3 residues: CASSLGTGYNEQFF. DNA of the CDR3: TGTGCCAGCAGCTTGGGGACAGGATACAATGAGCAGTTCTTC.

In this sample, this clone turned up once. This chain joins TRBV27 and TRBJ2-1, with D unresolved. CDR1 and CDR2 from the germline V gene are MNHEY and SMNVEV (reference sequence). V lost 5 bases and J lost 9, with 8 bases in between. The CDR3 consists of 11 residues. CDR3 nucleotides: TGTGCCAGCAGTGTGGGTAGTGAGCAGTTCTTC. It translates to CASSVGSEQFF.

The chain links TRBV6-4 to TRBJ2-1; 12 nucleotides agree with TRBD2. This CDR3 region has 15 residues. CDR1 is MRHNA and CDR2 is SNTAGT in the germline V gene. Unmatched junction bases numbered 5, after V lost 2 bases and J lost 9 bases. The CDR3 is CASSDPSGGAVEQFF. CDR3 sequence (DNA): TGTGCCAGCAGTGACCCTAGCGGGGGGGCCGTTGAGCAGTTCTTC.

Details on this clone: Other DNA sequences in the same sample also yield this CDR3. This chain links TRBV7-9 with TRBJ1-5, with a possible D match to TRBD1 (5 bases). CDR1 SEHNR and CDR2 FQNEAQ come from the germline V gene (reference sequence). Between the trimmed V and J ends, which lost 1 base and 4 bases, there was a span of 14 bases. The CDR3 has 16 amino acids. This CDR3 is CASSLGTGERNQPQHF. CDR3 DNA sequence: TGTGCCAGCAGCTTAGGAACGGGGGAAAGGAATCAGCCCCAGCATTTT.